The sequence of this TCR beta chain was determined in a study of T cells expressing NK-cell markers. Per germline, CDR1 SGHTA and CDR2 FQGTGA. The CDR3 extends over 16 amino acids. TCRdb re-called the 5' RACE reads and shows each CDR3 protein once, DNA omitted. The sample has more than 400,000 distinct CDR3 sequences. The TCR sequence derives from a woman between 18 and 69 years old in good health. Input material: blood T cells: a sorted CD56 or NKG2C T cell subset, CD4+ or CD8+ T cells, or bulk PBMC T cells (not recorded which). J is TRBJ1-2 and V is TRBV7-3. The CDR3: CASSLYTPSPYDGYTF.